This TCR beta chain was retrieved from a study of cytomegalovirus exposure and HLA in healthy donors (TCRdb year 2017). Background on the whole study: An earlier analysis of roughly 610 of the donors reported roughly 300 Gb of sequence data and around 120 million unique TCR beta sequences obtained from some 200 million T cells. An early release covering 500 to 750 HLA-typed donors comprised 250 to 350 gigabases of sequencing data and around 85 million unique TCR sequences. Of the roughly 410 genotyped donors, less than 85% were placed in the genetic ancestry cluster associated with self-reported Caucasian donors. The study aimed to test whether cataloging public T cell receptors could reveal signatures of past pathogen exposure. Using immunosequencing, the study profiled T cell repertoires from 500 to 800 subjects and related those repertoires to cytomegalovirus serostatus. Besides the first cohort of 500 to 700 subjects, a separate validation cohort made up of 120 different subjects was used. The study combined high-throughput TCR immunosequencing, statistical association of individual TCRs with disease status, and machine learning to predict cytomegalovirus infection status. In a later analysis, previously published TCR beta repertoires from 600 to 850 donors were re-analyzed and high-resolution HLA genotyping was added so that TCR occurrence patterns could be studied. Rather than using new phenotypic data, the later analysis identified candidate immune exposures from TCR beta sequences and from how often those sequences occurred across donors. In an earlier analysis of a few hundred of the donors, high-throughput TCR beta sequencing was used to judge whether each TCR beta V gene segment behaved as functional or pseudogenic. Alongside the repertoire data, information on donor age, sex, ethnicity and CMV serostatus was compiled. In a later genetic analysis, genome-wide SNP genotypes for about 60% of the 666 donors were used, and that subset was treated as a discovery cohort. All discovery cohort repertoires had been generated on a single sequencing platform. Both class I and class II loci were covered by HLA typing, at four-digit resolution. The number of donors typed differed by locus, with about 629-640 for A, B, C, DRB1 and DQB1, roughly 520 for DQA1, approximately 580 for DPA1, and around 430 for DPB1. Because of strong linkage in the cohort, roughly five DR-DQ haplotypes were treated as single units for association and clustering. On average, 235,054 unique TCR beta nucleotide sequences were sequenced per donor among some 420 genotyped donors of the cohort, with 15% to 20% of those sequences being non-productive.

The cohort comprised 666 healthy bone marrow donors. At the time of sampling, every cohort member was nominally healthy, though immune exposures that went unrecorded were likely present. The donor was CMV seronegative and belonged to the group of 380 or so seronegative cohort members. A peripheral blood sample was collected from each donor, and TCR beta sequencing was performed on peripheral blood mononuclear cells. The Qiagen DNeasy Blood Extraction Kit was used to extract genomic DNA from the blood cell samples. Study-wide findings and limitations: Correlated functional status among segregating V segments might be attributable to linkage disequilibrium, but an unknown experimental factor could not be ruled out. A later analysis found that most CMV-associated TCR beta chains appeared HLA-restricted, with HLA associations seemingly driven largely by CMV exposure. A further reported finding was that TCR beta sequences accurately predicted the HLA-A and HLA-B alleles for most subjects in the first cohort. The earlier analysis of approximately 540 of the donors excluded some 15 rarely observed V segments, including chromosome 9 orphons, because counts were too low. Broadly in line with IMGT annotations, most TCR beta V segments showed up in productive rearrangements about 87% or about 30% of the time in an earlier analysis of a few hundred of the donors. Some IMGT-functional V segments, including TRBV6-2 and TRBV6-3, could not be distinguished by the 87-base-pair reads and were therefore excluded. At a false discovery rate of 0.05, a later analysis linked fewer than 20,000 TCR beta sequences to specific HLA alleles. Compared with equally common non-associated chains, HLA-associated TCR beta chains in a later analysis were more clonally expanded and had lower generation probabilities. Assigning TCR associations to individual alleles was difficult when HLA alleles, especially DR and DQ, strongly co-occurred. Immune exposure information for the cohort was limited to CMV serostatus. A later genetic analysis reported fewer N-insertions in productive TCRs among donors in an Asian-associated ancestry cluster than the roughly 720-donor mean. A few of the identified cytomegalovirus-associated TCR beta chains were confirmed in vitro to be specific for cytomegalovirus antigens. Sequencing depth was assumed to be roughly uniform across donors in the presence/absence analyses, though that assumption may not hold. While some public TCRs were present in many individuals, most TCR sequences turned up only very rarely across donors. In a later genetic analysis, a missense DCLRE1C variant was associated with V-gene and J-gene trimming of TCR beta chains, and the association was replicated in an independent cohort. The classifier was reported to diagnose cytomegalovirus status with high specificity and sensitivity in both the original and validation cohorts. Only TCR beta chains were sequenced in this cohort, and the absence of alpha or paired-chain data limited detectable features. The sequencing pipeline was judged likely to have produced a cluster of highly shared sequence variants as a technical artifact. The authors suggested that the approach could potentially be generalized to other disease states and immunological phenotypes. According to a later analysis, TCR association rates differed among HLA loci, with DRB1 alleles showing the most associated TCRs and HLA-C alleles showing the fewest. A total of about 180 TCR beta chains were listed by the study as associated with cytomegalovirus. A later analysis reported that several top co-occurrence clusters appeared linked to parvovirus B19, influenza, CMV and Epstein-Barr virus. Because some donors lacked HLA typing at each locus, the association tests relied only on the typed subset.

Based on the germline V gene (reference sequence), the CDR1 and CDR2 sequences are SSHAT and FNYEAQ. The CDR3 sequence holds 18 residues, the cysteine and phenylalanine included. Only CDR3 DNA remains: 54 bases, in frame from the first base. Preparation of the library involved the immunoSEQ multiplex PCR assay. The multiplex PCR relied on a mix of 60 forward primers for TCR Vbeta segments and 13 reverse primers for TCR Jbeta segments. A multiplex PCR assay on genomic DNA amplified the CDR3 region of rearranged TCR beta genes. The amplified TCR beta libraries were sequenced on the Illumina HiSeq System as 87-base-pair reads. The published analysis was carried out like this. Across the 600 to 700 repertoires, a later analysis counted 80 million or so unique TCR beta chains, 8.5 million to 12 million of which were shared by at least two donors. To remove PCR and sequencing errors, raw reads were error-corrected and collapsed into unique sequences using a nearest-neighbor algorithm that merged closely related sequences. Alignment of CDR3 sequences to IMGT reference sequences was used to assign V, D and J gene segments. For a sequence to be retained, a match of at least six nucleotides to both a V gene segment and a J gene segment was required. A rearrangement was called productive if the CDR3 had no stop codons and remained in frame with V and J, and every other rearrangement was called non-productive. Following IMGT convention, CDR3 was defined as the stretch from the second conserved V-encoded cysteine up to the conserved J-encoded phenylalanine. The earlier analysis of roughly 590 of the donors excluded any sequence lacking an unambiguous match to a single V gene segment. An earlier analysis of several hundred of the donors classified V segments as functional when productive rearrangements were above 56.7% and as segregating when the standard deviation between donors was above 5%. To diagnose cytomegalovirus status from the catalog of TCR beta chain sequences, a statistical classification framework was built. In a later analysis, TCR nucleotide sequences were compared against IMGT/GENE-DB human TR gene sequences so that V and J genes could be assigned. The TCRdist pipeline was used in a later analysis to assign CDR3 sequences and most-parsimonious VDJ recombination scenarios. A later analysis defined each TCR beta chain by its CDR3 amino acid sequence plus V-gene family, and excluded reads lacking a unique V-gene family. A later analysis removed several hundred highly shared, low-generation-probability nucleotide sequences to deal with suspected cross-contamination and a sequencing artifact. In a later analysis, a clonal expansion index for each public chain was calculated from normalized within-repertoire ranks of inferred template counts. In a later analysis, generation probabilities were computed using a VDJ recombination model fitted to out-of-frame rearrangements, and the results were checked against IGoR. Hypergeometric tests were used in a later analysis to score TCR-TCR, TCR-HLA and TCR-CMV co-occurrence, with a repertoire-size bias correction applied to the TCR pairs. In a later analysis, false discovery rates were estimated by permuting HLA or CMV assignments 20 times. In a later analysis, co-occurring TCRs were grouped with DBSCAN, and TCRdist sequence similarity was added when clustering was performed within HLA-allele-positive subsets. Repertoires with fewer than 30,000 or more than 120,000 public chains were left out of co-occurrence clustering, as were a few repertoires with anomalous nucleotide sharing. In its TCRdb copy, this immuneACCESS table keeps in-frame sequences only and misses some clones. Where compared with another copy, unresolved V genes explain less than half of these, and the others have no known cause. D and trimming were read from the DNA, whereas the V and J calls and clone size are those reported in that table. The sample table records 55,000 to 75,000 clones; around 87% of these occur just once. The ten largest clones represent 1.4% to 1.5% of the sample.

Points on this clone: Its cognate antigen has yet to be identified. At one end the junction does not follow the germline gene, possibly because of a read error.

Input material: PBMCs. This TCR was sampled from a man younger than 35 in good health and CMV-seronegative. This receptor chain uses TRBV7-7 and TRBJ2-6, with 7 junctional bases fitting TRBD2. For the CDR3, the sequence is CASSLAPAGRAGANVLTF. Here is the DNA: TGTGCTAGCAGCTTAGCCCCGGCGGGGAGGGCTGGGGCCAACGTCCTGACTTTC. Supplemented by the reference TRBV7-7 and TRBJ2-6 proteins around the CDR3, the complete variable domain is GAGVSQSPRYKVTKRGQDVTLRCDPISSHATLYWYQQALGQGPEFLTYFNYEAQPDKSGLPSDRFSAERPEGSISTLTIQRTEQRDSAMYRCASSLAPAGRAGANVLTFGAGSRLTVL.